The 22 T cell receptor beta chains in this list originate from one sample, sequenced in a study of memory CD4+ T cells and cytomegalovirus serostatus. The sort gate was single viable CD3+CD4+CD8-CD45RO+ cells for memory CD4+ T cells. The data were produced by immunoSEQ multiplex PCR, yet TCRdb's version contains in-frame clones alone and is incomplete. The sample includes 46,000 or so clones, around 78% seen only once; the top ten take around 0.99%. The sequenced sample was memory CD4+ T cells from blood. The receptors derive from an adult in good health and CMV-seronegative.

The chain combines TRBV11-2 with TRBJ1-6; no clear D gene. V was shortened by 1 base and J by 2 bases, with 9 bases between the two germline ends. This CDR3 contains 16 residues. Looked up from germline, CDR1 is SGHAT and CDR2 is FQNNGV. The CDR3 region is CASSLAGRAYNSPLHF. In DNA form, the CDR3 reads TGTGCCAGCAGCTTAGCGGGTCGCGCCTATAATTCACCCCTCCACTTT.

CDR3 bases: TGTGCCAGCAGTGGAAGACAGGTAACGGACACTGAAGCTTTCTTT. Protein product: CASSGRQVTDTEAFF. This chain links TRBV28 with TRBJ1-1; possibly TRBD1 for D (6 bases). CDR3 length: 15 residues. V was trimmed by 5 bases and J by 3 bases, leaving 16 bases between them. Looked up from germline, CDR1 is MDHEN and CDR2 is SYDVKM. The full variable domain, with the rest looked up from reference TRBV28 and TRBJ1-1, is DVKVTQSSRYLVKRTGEKVFLECVQDMDHENMFWYRQDPGLGLRLIYFSYDVKMKEKGDIPEGYSVSREKKERFSLILESASTNQTSMYLCASSGRQVTDTEAFFGQGTRLTVV.

This clone is medium-sized (0.01 to 0.1%) in the sample. This chain joins TRBV7-2 and TRBJ1-5; D not resolved. The CDR3 consists of 14 residues. Germline CDR1 and CDR2: SGHTA and FQGNSA. Trimming removed 4 bases from V and 1 base from J, with 8 bases in between. The CDR3 here is CASSSMGSNQPQHF. The CDR3 DNA reads as TGTGCCAGCAGCTCGATGGGAAGCAATCAGCCCCAGCATTTT.

In this sample, this clone is medium-sized (0.01 to 0.1%). This chain uses TRBV2 with TRBJ1-1, with D unclear. The CDR3 consists of 13 residues. Germline V gene data show CDR1 as SNHLY and CDR2 as FYNNEI. The V end was cut by 8 bases, the J end by 3 bases, with 13 bases between. This chain's CDR3 is CASLFGRDTEAFF. CDR3 coding DNA: TGTGCCAGCCTCTTTGGGAGGGACACTGAAGCTTTCTTT.

The chain has TRBV5-1 and TRBJ1-2; 10 bases match TRBD1. With V trimmed by 1 base and J by 8 bases, 5 bases remained unmatched. This CDR3 contains 14 residues. CDR1 is SGHRS, CDR2 YFSETQ, per germline. The DNA for the CDR3 is TGCGCCAGCAGCTTGAAGGGGACAGGGGCCGGCTACACCTTC. This gives the protein CASSLKGTGAGYTF.

The chain links TRBV25-1 to TRBJ1-1; the D gene is possibly TRBD1 (6 bases). The CDR3 covers 16 residues. V was shortened by 8 bases and J by 1 base, with 20 bases between the two germline ends. In germline, CDR1 is MGHDK, CDR2 SYGVNS. DNA for the CDR3: TGTGCCAGCTCACCGTATGAGGGGGTGAGGAACACTGAAGCTTTCTTT. Its protein product is CASSPYEGVRNTEAFF.

The CDR3 DNA sequence: TGCGCCAGCAGCCAAGACTCAGGGGGAATAGAGCAGTTCTTC. Residues: CASSQDSGGIEQFF. The V call is TRBV4-3, the J call TRBJ2-1, with 7 bases lining up with TRBD1. The CDR3 contains 14 residues. After removal of 0 bases from V and 10 bases from J, the junction contained 6 bases not matched to a gene. Germline V gene lookup returns CDR1 LGHNA and CDR2 YSLEER.

This chain uses TRBV29-1 with TRBJ1-5; TRBD1 is a possible D gene (6 bases). Trimming removed 5 bases from V and 3 bases from J, with 14 bases in between. The CDR3 covers 14 residues. CDR1 is SQVTM, CDR2 ANQGSEA, per germline. CDR3 loop: CSVSGGLSNQPQHF. The CDR3 coding sequence is TGCAGCGTTAGTGGGGGGCTGTCCAATCAGCCCCAGCATTTT.

This sequence joins TRBV7-3 and TRBJ1-6; TRBD1 is a possible D gene (6 bases). Germline V gene lookup returns CDR1 SGHTA and CDR2 FQGTGA. V was trimmed by 4 bases and J by 7 bases, leaving 17 bases between them. The CDR3 runs to 16 residues. CDR3 sequence (DNA): TGTGCCAGCAGCTCGACCCCAGGGGTGAGGAATTCACCCCTCCACTTT. It codes for CASSSTPGVRNSPLHF. Full variable domain (remainder filled in from reference TRBV7-3 and TRBJ1-6): GAGVSQTPSNKVTEKGKYVELRCDPISGHTALYWYRQSLGQGPEFLIYFQGTGAADDSGLPNDRFFAVRPEGSVSTLKIQRTERGDSAVYLCASSSTPGVRNSPLHFGNGTRLTVT.

The chain is built from TRBV7-9 and TRBJ2-2; TRBD1 aligns across 8 bases. The V gene end was trimmed by 5 bases and the J gene end by 1 base; junction bases not matched to a gene: 0. This CDR3 is built from 14 residues. Germline values: CDR1 SEHNR, CDR2 FQNEAQ (reference sequence). The CDR3 reads CASSGQGNTGELFF. CDR3 DNA sequence: TGTGCCAGCAGCGGACAGGGGAACACCGGGGAGCTGTTTTTT.

This clone was counted once. The chain has TRBV6-6 and TRBJ1-6; maybe TRBD1 (5 bases). The germline CDR1 and CDR2 sequences are MNHNY and SVGAGI (reference sequence). This CDR3 region has 15 residues. Trimming shortened V by 6 bases and J by 11 bases, and 20 bases separated the two germline ends. The CDR3: CASSVGRTAGPPLHF. The CDR3 bases are TGTGCCAGCAGCGTCGGACGGACCGCGGGGCCACCCCTCCACTTT.

The CDR3 bases are TGTGCCAGCAGCGTCCCCCGGGCGGGCCCTTTCAATGAGCAGTTCTTC. It specifies CASSVPRAGPFNEQFF. The chain employs TRBV5-4 and TRBJ2-1; D might be TRBD2 (5 bases). V lost 4 bases and J 6 bases, leaving 20 bases between the germline ends. Germline V gene lookup returns CDR1 SGHNT and CDR2 YYREEE (reference sequence). This CDR3 is 16 amino acids long.

The rearrangement uses TRBV18 and TRBJ2-3; 7 nucleotides match TRBD1. V gave up 3 bases and J gave up 2 bases; unmatched junction bases: 11. From germline, CDR1 is KGHSH and CDR2 LQKENI. This CDR3 spans 17 amino acids. Written as DNA, the CDR3 is TGTGCCAGCTCACCCCCCGACAGGGTAGGGGTCACAGATACGCAGTATTTT. This encodes CASSPPDRVGVTDTQYF. Full variable domain (remainder filled in from reference TRBV18 and TRBJ2-3): NAGVMQNPRHLVRRRGQEARLRCSPMKGHSHVYWYRQLPEEGLKFMVYLQKENIIDESGMPKERFSAEFPKEGPSILRIQQVVRGDSAAYFCASSPPDRVGVTDTQYFGPGTRLTVL.

The rearrangement links TRBV4-3 to TRBJ2-4; D gene unclear. The CDR3 contains 14 residues. Looked up from germline, CDR1 is LGHNA and CDR2 is YSLEER. Trimming removed 3 bases at V and 9 bases at J, with 15 bases between. The CDR3 sequence is CASSQRPGTGIQYF. The CDR3 nucleotides are TGCGCCAGCAGCCAGCGACCGGGTACGGGCATTCAGTACTTC.

The genes are TRBV7-6 and TRBJ2-5; 7 bases agree with TRBD2. This CDR3 is built from 15 residues. Looked up from germline, CDR1 is SGHVS and CDR2 is FNYEAQ. The V and J ends lost 1 base and 5 bases, in that order; junction bases with no gene match: 7. For the CDR3, the DNA is TGTGCCAGCAGCTTAGTCACGGGGGGTTGGGAGACCCAGTACTTC. This sequence encodes CASSLVTGGWETQYF.

The rearrangement uses TRBV27 and TRBJ2-7, with D perhaps matching TRBD1 or TRBD2 (5 bases each). The CDR3 loop spans 15 amino acids. Germline assignment: CDR1 MNHEY and CDR2 SMNVEV (reference sequence). The V end lost 7 bases, the J end lost 0 bases, and 16 bases lay between the germline ends. CDR3 nucleotides: TGTGCCAGCATAGGTACGTGGGGGAGCTCCTACGAGCAGTACTTC. Translating gives CASIGTWGSSYEQYF.

The rearrangement uses TRBV7-2 and TRBJ1-1; no clear D. The germline V gene has CDR1 SGHTA and CDR2 FQGNSA. Trimming stripped 4 bases from V and 11 bases from J, with 17 bases between. The CDR3 sequence is 13 residues long. The CDR3 bases are TGTGCCAGCAGCTCTTTCGGGCAGGAAGGGGCTTTCTTT. Translated: CASSSFGQEGAFF.

This clone was detected a few times. The chain combines TRBV7-6 with TRBJ2-6, with a tentative D call TRBD1 (6 bases). The CDR3 is 18 residues long. Looked up from germline, CDR1 is SGHVS and CDR2 is FNYEAQ. Trimming cost V 0 bases and J 0 bases, with 12 bases left between them. CDR3: CASSLAAGVFSGANVLTF. The CDR3 DNA sequence: TGTGCCAGCAGCTTAGCAGCAGGGGTCTTCTCTGGGGCCAACGTCCTGACTTTC.

The chain couples TRBV6-6 to TRBJ2-5; no clear D. V lost 6 bases to trimming and J lost 0 bases, with 11 bases between them. This CDR3 region has 14 residues. Per germline, CDR1 MNHNY and CDR2 SVGAGI (reference sequence). The CDR3 protein is CASRVGQYQETQYF. The CDR3 DNA sequence: TGTGCCAGCAGGGTAGGCCAGTACCAAGAGACCCAGTACTTC.

In this sample, this clone turned up once. V usage is TRBV5-6 and J usage is TRBJ1-1; unclear D gene. This CDR3 is built from 14 residues. V shed 4 bases and J shed 0 bases, with 10 bases lying between them. Germline CDR1 reads SGHDT; CDR2 reads YYEEEE. The CDR3 DNA reads as TGTGCCAGCAGCCCCATAACCCTGAACACTGAAGCTTTCTTT. Translating it yields CASSPITLNTEAFF. Drawing the rest from reference TRBV5-6 and TRBJ1-1, the complete variable domain is DAGVTQSPTHLIKTRGQQVTLRCSPKSGHDTVSWYQQALGQGPQFIFQYYEEEERQRGNFPDRFSGHQFPNYSSELNVNALLLGDSALYLCASSPITLNTEAFFGQGTRLTVV.

V gene TRBV18 combines with J gene TRBJ1-3; D is unresolved. The germline V and J ends were trimmed by 4 bases and 2 bases, with 9 bases remaining between them. Per germline, CDR1 KGHSH and CDR2 LQKENI. CDR3 length: 14 residues. CDR3 in amino acids: CASSLTDTGNTIYF. CDR3 DNA: TGTGCCAGCTCACTAACCGACACTGGAAACACCATATATTTT.

The genes are TRBV19 and TRBJ1-2; TRBD1 matches 11 bases. The trim removed 4 bases at V and 7 bases at J, leaving 11 bases unmatched. CDR3 size: 16 residues. Per germline, CDR1 LNHDA and CDR2 SQIVND (reference sequence). DNA of the CDR3: TGTGCCAGTAGTACTAAGGACAGGGGGCGCTTGAGTGGCTACACCTTC. It codes for CASSTKDRGRLSGYTF. The full variable domain, its missing parts supplied by reference TRBV19 and TRBJ1-2, is DGGITQSPKYLFRKEGQNVTLSCEQNLNHDAMYWYRQDPGQGLRLIYYSQIVNDFQKGDIAEGYSVSREKKESFPLTVTSAQKNPTAFYLCASSTKDRGRLSGYTFGSGTRLTVV.